The 7 T cell receptor beta chains below were found in one sample sequenced in a study of T cells in women clearing cervical HPV infection (dated by TCRdb to 2016 to 2019). Library generation was performed with the immunoSEQ multiplex PCR assay. What TCRdb holds here is the immuneACCESS table cut down to in-frame rearrangements. Part of the clones is not present; checked against another copy, under half of the missing clones reflect an unresolved V gene, and the others are unexplained. Per the sample table, the count is about 22,000 clones. The ten largest clones capture approximately 9.8% of the sample. The material sequenced was blood buffy coat. These receptor sequences come from a woman between 18 and 70 years old with a cervical HPV16 infection that either progressed to CIN3+ or cleared (not recorded which).

About this clone itself: The read is 3 residues too short to cover the CDR3 end, so that end is filled in from the germline J gene. The chain couples TRBV5-1 to TRBJ2-5, with 9 bases aligning to TRBD1. The CDR3 has 17 residues. J gave up 5 bases and V 2 bases, and 13 bases lay outside the gene matches. The germline gives CDR1 SGHRS, CDR2 YFSETQ. Incomplete CDR3 DNA: TGCGCCAGCAGCTTTAATCTAAGGACAGGGGCCGTCGAGACC. It specifies CASSFNLRTGAVET. In full, the CDR3 is CASSFNLRTGAVETQYF.

About this clone: The read is 3 residues too short to cover the CDR3 end, so that end is filled in from the germline J gene. The V call is TRBV19, the J call TRBJ2-3; D is unclear. CDR1 is LNHDA and CDR2 is SQIVND in the germline V gene (reference sequence). The CDR3 spans 16 residues. V gave up 3 bases and J gave up 0 bases, with 13 bases separating them. CDR3 DNA, as far as it was read: TGTGCCAGTAGTATCTCTCGGTACCTTAGCACAGATACG. This gives the protein CASSISRYLSTDT. The full-length CDR3 reads as CASSISRYLSTDTQYF. The variable domain in full, completed from reference TRBV19 and TRBJ2-3, reads DGGITQSPKYLFRKEGQNVTLSCEQNLNHDAMYWYRQDPGQGLRLIYYSQIVNDFQKGDIAEGYSVSREKKESFPLTVTSAQKNPTAFYLCASSISRYLSTDTQYFGPGTRLTVL.

In the case of this clone: From the germline J gene comes the end of the CDR3, since the read stops 3 residues before it. This rearrangement joins TRBV20-1 to TRBJ2-1; D is possibly TRBD1 (5 bases). This CDR3 comprises 15 residues. Germline lookup yields CDR1 DFQATT and CDR2 SNEGSKA (reference sequence). Trimming shortened V by 0 bases and J by 2 bases, and 11 bases separated the two germline ends. The sequenced CDR3 bases are TGCAGTGCTAGAGATATGGGGCCGCCCTACAATGAG. Its protein product is CSARDMGPPYNE. The whole CDR3 sequence reads CSARDMGPPYNEQFF.

Comments on this clone: The read is 3 residues too short to cover the CDR3 end, so that end is filled in from the germline J gene. The chain links TRBV7-3 to TRBJ2-1; D is possibly TRBD1 (6 bases). Germline V gene data show CDR1 as SGHTA and CDR2 as FQGTGA. V was clipped by 4 bases and J by 7 bases, with 11 bases between them. CDR3 length: 13 residues. Incomplete CDR3 DNA: TGTGCCAGCAGCTACGCCAGGGGTAATGAG. It codes for CASSYARGNE. The whole CDR3 is CASSYARGNEQFF.

A word on this clone: Read data end 3 residues before the CDR3 end; the end is taken from the germline J gene. The chain links TRBV5-1 to TRBJ2-2; 8 bases are shared with TRBD1. This CDR3 has 15 amino acids. With 5 bases clipped from V and 6 bases from J, the junction kept 9 bases outside the gene matches. Germline-derived CDR1 and CDR2 are SGHRS and YFSETQ. CDR3 amino acids: CASSTQGAPAGELFF. The CDR3 DNA, read in part, is TGCGCCAGCAGTACTCAGGGGGCGCCGGCCGGGGAG.

With respect to this clone: The read terminates 3 residues before the CDR3 end, so the remaining end is supplied by the germline J gene. V usage is TRBV6-2 or TRBV6-3 and J usage is TRBJ2-5; D unclear. The germline CDR1 and CDR2 sequences are MNHEY and SVGEGT. This CDR3 is 13 amino acids long. Trimming removed 6 bases at V and 5 bases at J, with 13 bases between. CDR3 sequence: CASRNTVGETQYF. The sequenced CDR3 bases are TGTGCCAGCAGGAATACCGTAGGGGAGACC.

As concerns this clone: The CDR3 end is not reached by the read, which stops 3 residues before it; the germline J gene fills it in. The V call is TRBV5-1, the J call TRBJ1-1, with a tentative D call TRBD1 (6 bases). Germline V CDR1 and CDR2: SGHRS, YFSETQ. V lost 0 bases and J 1 base, leaving 13 bases between the germline ends. The CDR3 totals 16 residues. The CDR3: CASSLAGGSGNTEAFF. The part of the CDR3 DNA that was read is TGCGCCAGCAGCTTGGCTGGGGGCTCGGGGAACACTGAA.